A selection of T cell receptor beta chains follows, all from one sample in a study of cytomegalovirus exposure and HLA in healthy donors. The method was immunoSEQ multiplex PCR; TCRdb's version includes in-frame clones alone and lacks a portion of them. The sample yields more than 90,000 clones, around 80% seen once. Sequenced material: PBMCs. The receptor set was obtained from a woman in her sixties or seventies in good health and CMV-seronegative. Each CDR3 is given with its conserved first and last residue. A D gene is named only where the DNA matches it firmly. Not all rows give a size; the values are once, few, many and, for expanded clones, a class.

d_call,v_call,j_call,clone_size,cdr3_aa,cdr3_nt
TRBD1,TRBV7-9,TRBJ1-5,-,CASSTGTGGGQPQHF,TGTGCCAGCAGCACTGGGACAGGGGGCGGTCAGCCCCAGCATTTT
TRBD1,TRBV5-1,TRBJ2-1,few,CASSTRTGLNEQFF,TGCGCCAGCAGCACCCGGACAGGGCTCAATGAGCAGTTCTTC
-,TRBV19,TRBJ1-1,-,CASSISVNTEAFF,TGTGCCAGTAGTATATCAGTGAACACTGAAGCTTTCTTT
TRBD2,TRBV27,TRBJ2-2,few,CASSSSGTRDTGELFF,TGTGCCAGCAGTAGCTCCGGGACTAGGGACACCGGGGAGCTGTTTTTT
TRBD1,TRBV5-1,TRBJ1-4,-,CASSPTGTGAEKLFF,TGCGCCAGCAGCCCCACCGGGACAGGGGCTGAAAAACTGTTTTTT
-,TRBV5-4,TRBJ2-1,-,CASSPLRDTAYNEQFF,TGTGCCAGCAGCCCCCTTCGGGACACCGCTTACAATGAGCAGTTCTTC
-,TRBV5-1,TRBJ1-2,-,CASSLVQGTNYGYTF,TGCGCCAGCAGCTTGGTCCAGGGAACTAACTATGGCTACACCTTC
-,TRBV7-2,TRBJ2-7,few,CASSLQGGSSYEQYF,TGTGCCAGCAGCCTCCAAGGGGGTTCATCCTACGAGCAGTACTTC
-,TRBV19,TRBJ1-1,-,CASTRHERTEAFF,TGTGCCAGTACCCGTCACGAGAGGACTGAAGCTTTCTTT
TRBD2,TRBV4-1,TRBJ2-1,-,CASSLRPGLGNYNEQFF,TGCGCCAGCAGCCTTCGACCCGGACTAGGGAATTACAATGAGCAGTTCTTC
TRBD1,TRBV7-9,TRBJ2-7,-,CASSPGTGPEQYF,TGTGCCAGCAGCCCCGGGACAGGGCCCGAGCAGTACTTC
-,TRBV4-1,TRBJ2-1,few,CASSQDSEFEHKFF,TGCGCCAGCAGCCAAGATTCGGAGTTCGAACATAAGTTCTTC
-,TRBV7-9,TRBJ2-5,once,CASSLSETQYF,TGTGCCAGCAGCTTAAGCGAGACCCAGTACTTC
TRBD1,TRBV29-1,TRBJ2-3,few,CSALSSRGSTDTQYF,TGCAGCGCCCTATCATCCAGGGGGAGCACAGATACGCAGTATTTT
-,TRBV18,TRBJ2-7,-,CASSPPNRRGYEQYF,TGTGCCAGCTCACCACCAAATCGGAGGGGCTACGAGCAGTACTTC
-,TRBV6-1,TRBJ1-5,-,CASTVGSWNQPQHF,TGTGCCAGCACTGTCGGGAGCTGGAATCAGCCCCAGCATTTT
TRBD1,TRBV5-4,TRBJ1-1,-,CASRVLGPGGADTEAFF,TGTGCCAGCAGAGTGTTGGGGCCAGGGGGTGCGGACACTGAAGCTTTCTTT
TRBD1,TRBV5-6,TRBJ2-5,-,CASSRGQGAKETQYF,TGTGCCAGCAGTCGGGGACAGGGGGCAAAAGAGACCCAGTACTTC
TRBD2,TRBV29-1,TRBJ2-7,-,CSTRTSGSHEQYF,TGCAGCACCCGGACTAGCGGGAGTCACGAGCAGTACTTC
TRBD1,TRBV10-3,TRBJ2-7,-,CAISDMDRPIDEQYF,TGTGCCATCAGTGACATGGACAGGCCGATAGACGAGCAGTACTTC
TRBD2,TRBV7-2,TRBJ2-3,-,CASSLGSGGRGTDTQYF,TGTGCCAGCAGCTTAGGGAGCGGGGGGCGGGGGACAGATACGCAGTATTTT
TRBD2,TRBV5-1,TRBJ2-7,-,CASSFTTSGYYEQYF,TGCGCCAGCAGCTTCACGACTAGCGGGTACTACGAGCAGTACTTC
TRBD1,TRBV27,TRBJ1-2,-,CASSGDRGYGYTF,TGTGCCAGCAGCGGGGACAGAGGCTATGGCTACACCTTC
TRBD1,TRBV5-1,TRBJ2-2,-,CASSPRQGATGELFF,TGCGCCAGCAGCCCGCGACAGGGGGCCACCGGGGAGCTGTTTTTT
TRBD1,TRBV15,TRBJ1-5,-,CATSRTTDRASNQPQHF,TGTGCCACCAGCAGAACTACGGACAGGGCTAGCAATCAGCCCCAGCATTTT
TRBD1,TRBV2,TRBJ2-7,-,CASSRDRRGYEQYF,TGTGCCAGCAGTCGGGACAGGAGGGGCTACGAGCAGTACTTC
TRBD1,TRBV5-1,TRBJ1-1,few,CASSLQGTGMTEAFF,TGCGCCAGCAGCTTACAAGGGACAGGGATGACTGAAGCTTTCTTT
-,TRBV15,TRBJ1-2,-,CATSKNNRHYGYTF,TGTGCCACCAGCAAAAATAACAGGCACTATGGCTACACCTTC
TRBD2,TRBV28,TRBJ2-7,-,CASSYPGTSGRAFDFYEQYF,TGTGCCAGCAGTTACCCGGGGACTAGCGGGAGGGCCTTTGATTTCTACGAGCAGTACTTC
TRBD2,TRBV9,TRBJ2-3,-,CASSVAGSGSTDTQYF,TGTGCCAGCAGCGTAGCTGGTAGCGGGAGCACAGATACGCAGTATTTT
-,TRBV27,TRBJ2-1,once,CASSLEPNLSYNEQFF,TGTGCCAGCAGTTTAGAGCCAAACCTCTCCTACAATGAGCAGTTCTTC
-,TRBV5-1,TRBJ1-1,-,CASSLDSDTEAFF,TGCGCCAGCAGCTTGGATTCTGACACTGAAGCTTTCTTT
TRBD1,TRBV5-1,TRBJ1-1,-,CASSSGQAWRNTEAFF,TGCGCCAGCAGCTCTGGACAGGCATGGAGGAACACTGAAGCTTTCTTT
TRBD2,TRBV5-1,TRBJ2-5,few,CASSLATSGQETQYF,TGCGCCAGCAGCTTGGCGACTAGCGGCCAAGAGACCCAGTACTTC
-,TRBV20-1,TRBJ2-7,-,CSAKGFKQYF,TGCAGTGCTAAGGGGTTTAAGCAGTACTTC
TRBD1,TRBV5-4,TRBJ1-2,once,CASSPFGTGGGQGYTF,TGTGCCAGCAGCCCATTCGGGACAGGGGGAGGTCAGGGCTACACCTTC
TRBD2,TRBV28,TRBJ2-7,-,CASEFSGSGEQYF,TGTGCCAGCGAATTTAGCGGGAGTGGAGAGCAGTACTTC
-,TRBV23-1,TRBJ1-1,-,CARGQGMAFF,TGCGCCAGGGGTCAGGGAATGGCTTTCTTT
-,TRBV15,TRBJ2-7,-,CATSRGRGNEQYF,TGTGCCACCAGCAGAGGGCGGGGAAACGAGCAGTACTTC
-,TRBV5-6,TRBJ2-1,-,CASSRGNSYNEQFF,TGTGCCAGCAGTCGGGGGAACTCCTACAATGAGCAGTTCTTC
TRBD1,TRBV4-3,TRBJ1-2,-,CASSQLRGRGVYGYTF,TGCGCCAGCAGCCAACTAAGGGGGCGCGGCGTCTATGGCTACACCTTC
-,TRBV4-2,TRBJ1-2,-,CASNHGGSGGYTF,TGTGCCAGCAACCATGGGGGGTCGGGGGGCTACACCTTC
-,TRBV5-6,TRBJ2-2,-,CASSLGQAPNTGELFF,TGTGCCAGCAGCTTGGGACAGGCCCCGAACACCGGGGAGCTGTTTTTT
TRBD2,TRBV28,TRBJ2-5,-,CASRGPGLAGYTAQYF,TGTGCCAGCAGGGGGCCGGGACTAGCGGGTTACACGGCCCAGTACTTC
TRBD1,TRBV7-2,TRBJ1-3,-,CASSIWTGSSGNTIYF,TGTGCCAGCAGCATTTGGACAGGGAGCTCTGGAAACACCATATATTTT